The 26 T cell receptor beta chains given below trace back to one sample, sequenced in a study of CD8 T cell repertoires and HIV-1 epitope variants (dated by TCRdb to about 2020). The library relied on the immunoSEQ multiplex PCR assay. Sourced from immuneACCESS, this table was stored by TCRdb with only in-frame sequences that have V and J called. A share of the clones is absent; for the studies checked, an unresolved V gene accounts for under half, and the remainder has no known explanation. This sample lists 95,000 or so clones; roughly four fifths were detected once. Around a quarter of the sample is in the top ten clones. The sequenced material came from uncultured baseline CD8+ T cells from peripheral blood mononuclear cells (PBMCs). These receptor sequences come from a male donor with HIV.

The rearrangement joins TRBV10-3 to TRBJ2-7; D gene unclear. Trimming stripped 4 bases from V and 6 bases from J, with 10 bases between. Germline CDR1 and CDR2: ENHRY and SYGVKD. This CDR3 is built from 12 residues. The chain's CDR3 is CAISGLGPEQYF. The CDR3 DNA reads as TGTGCCATCAGTGGCCTAGGACCCGAGCAGTACTTC.

The rearrangement links TRBV5-1 to TRBJ2-5; the D call may be TRBD1 or TRBD2 (6 bases each). The CDR3 has 15 amino acids. Trimming took 1 base from V and 2 from J, leaving 12 bases between them. The germline gives CDR1 SGHRS, CDR2 YFSETQ. CDR3 region: CASSLTGGGQETQYF. DNA for the CDR3: TGCGCCAGCAGCTTGACCGGGGGCGGACAAGAGACCCAGTACTTC.

The rearrangement uses TRBV27 and TRBJ2-3; 8 bases map to TRBD1. Germline V gene lookup returns CDR1 MNHEY and CDR2 SMNVEV (reference sequence). The CDR3 is 15 residues long. With 6 bases clipped from V and 2 bases from J, the junction kept 7 bases outside the gene matches. CDR3 protein: CASSPGQGNTDTQYF. DNA for the CDR3: TGTGCCAGCAGCCCAGGACAGGGCAACACAGATACGCAGTATTTT.

The CDR3 sequence is CASSTRETQYF. CDR3 nucleotides: TGTGCCAGCAGCACACGAGAGACCCAGTACTTC. The genes are TRBV5-6 and TRBJ2-5; D is undetermined. Trimming took 4 bases from V and 4 from J, leaving 5 bases between them. The CDR3 consists of 11 residues. The germline V gene has CDR1 SGHDT and CDR2 YYEEEE. The whole variable domain, filled in from reference TRBV5-6 and TRBJ2-5, reads DAGVTQSPTHLIKTRGQQVTLRCSPKSGHDTVSWYQQALGQGPQFIFQYYEEEERQRGNFPDRFSGHQFPNYSSELNVNALLLGDSALYLCASSTRETQYFGPGTRLLVL.

The chain has TRBV30 and TRBJ2-1, with 9 nucleotides matching TRBD2. Trimming removed 4 bases from V and 5 bases from J; junction bases left unmatched: 9. Per the germline V gene, CDR1 is GTSNPN and CDR2 is SVGIG (reference sequence). The CDR3 runs 15 residues. CDR3 region: CAWTPRAGGDNEQFF. The DNA for the CDR3 is TGTGCCTGGACTCCTAGGGCGGGGGGGGACAATGAGCAGTTCTTC. Full variable domain (rest looked up from reference TRBV30 and TRBJ2-1): SQTIHQWPATLVQPVGSPLSLECTVEGTSNPNLYWYRQAAGRGLQLLFYSVGIGQISSEVPQNLSASRPQDRQFILSSKKLLLSDSGFYLCAWTPRAGGDNEQFFGPGTRLTVL.

The chain's CDR3 is CASSSRVPPSGANVLTF. The CDR3 DNA is TGTGCCAGCAGCTCCAGAGTACCCCCCTCTGGGGCCAACGTCCTGACTTTC. The chain uses TRBV7-9 and TRBJ2-6, with D unresolved. The CDR3 is 17 residues long. V dropped 4 bases and J dropped 0 bases, with 13 bases sitting between them. Germline CDR1 and CDR2: SEHNR and FQNEAQ (reference sequence).

The J gene is TRBJ2-2, the V gene TRBV18; 8 bases agree with TRBD1. Germline assignment: CDR1 KGHSH and CDR2 LQKENI. The CDR3 sequence is 13 residues long. The trim removed 5 bases at V and 9 bases at J, leaving 5 bases unmatched. This CDR3 is CASSAGQGRELFF. The CDR3 nucleotides read TGTGCCAGCTCAGCCGGACAGGGCCGGGAGCTGTTTTTT.

This sequence joins TRBV19 and TRBJ1-3; TRBD1 is a possible D gene (5 bases). Germline CDR1 and CDR2: LNHDA and SQIVND (reference sequence). This CDR3 contains 17 residues. V lost 3 bases and J lost 2, with 17 bases in between. The CDR3 DNA is TGTGCCAGTAGTATTTGGTCAGTGGGACTCCCTGGAAACACCATATATTTT. It codes for CASSIWSVGLPGNTIYF.

The chain combines TRBV5-4 with TRBJ1-4; perhaps TRBD1 as D (6 bases). Germline V gene sequence: CDR1 SGHNT, CDR2 YYREEE (reference sequence). V lost 3 bases and J 3 bases, leaving 12 bases between the germline ends. This CDR3 has 15 amino acids. CDR3 sequence: CASSYWTASNEKLFF. The CDR3 region has the DNA TGTGCCAGCAGCTACTGGACAGCTTCTAATGAAAAACTGTTTTTT.

The rearrangement joins TRBV27 to TRBJ2-3; the D gene could be TRBD1 or TRBD2 (5 bases each). The CDR3 runs 14 residues. V lost 8 bases, J lost 6 bases, and 18 bases lay in between. The V gene's germline CDR1 is MNHEY and CDR2 SMNVEV (reference sequence). CDR3 coding DNA: TGTGCCAGCTCTCGGGACCCCCTCGAGGATACGCAGTATTTT. Translated: CASSRDPLEDTQYF.

The chain recombines TRBV7-3 with TRBJ2-2; D not resolved. V lost 5 bases and J lost 4, with 8 bases in between. Germline CDR1 is SGHTA and CDR2 is FQGTGA. CDR3 length equals 13 residues. The CDR3 DNA reads as TGTGCCAGCAGCGGTTCGAGCACCGGGGAGCTGTTTTTT. It codes for CASSGSSTGELFF.

This clone was counted many times. The V gene is TRBV5-4, the J gene TRBJ2-1, with 8 bases aligning to TRBD1. The CDR3 runs to 16 residues. Germline CDR1 is SGHNT and CDR2 is YYREEE (reference sequence). V was pared by 0 bases and J by 6 bases, with 8 bases of the junction left unmatched. CDR3 nucleotides: TGTGCCAGCAGCTTGGTTGTTGGCGGGACAGGCAATGAGCAGTTCTTC. Protein: CASSLVVGGTGNEQFF.

The V and J genes are TRBV7-3 and TRBJ1-6; D remains unclear. Deletions cut 2 bases from V and 9 bases from J, with 8 bases between. Germline V gives CDR1 SGHTA, CDR2 FQGTGA. The CDR3 sequence is 13 residues long. CDR3 loop: CASSLVESSPLHF. CDR3 DNA sequence: TGTGCCAGCAGCTTAGTGGAAAGTTCACCCCTCCACTTT.

This chain connects TRBV6-5 to TRBJ2-7; TRBD2 agrees at 13 bases. Germline CDR1 is MNHEY and CDR2 is SVGAGI. Trimming at V came to 7 bases and at J to 1 base, leaving 4 bases not matched to a gene. The CDR3 contains 15 residues. CDR3 in DNA: TGTGCCAGCACCTCGACTAGCGGGGGGTCCTACGAGCAGTACTTC. This codes for CASTSTSGGSYEQYF.

In this sample, this clone turned up many times. V is TRBV6-1 and J is TRBJ1-6, with 9 nucleotides matching TRBD1. Germline CDR1 reads MNHNS; CDR2 reads SASEGT. V was pared by 5 bases and J by 5 bases, with 4 bases of the junction left unmatched. This CDR3 region has 15 residues. Written as DNA, the CDR3 is TGTGCCAGCAGTACCTGGACAGGGGATAATTCACCCCTCCACTTT. As protein: CASSTWTGDNSPLHF.

This clone showed up just a few times. This chain's CDR3 is CSVEVERAYNEQFF. In nucleotides, the CDR3 is TGCAGCGTTGAAGTAGAGCGGGCCTACAATGAGCAGTTCTTC. This sequence joins TRBV29-1 and TRBJ2-1; tentatively, D is TRBD2 (6 bases). Germline CDR1 SQVTM, CDR2 ANQGSEA. The V end was cut by 1 base, the J end by 2 bases, with 9 bases between. The CDR3 is 14 residues long.

The gene calls are TRBV5-1 and TRBJ2-5; D gene unclear. The germline V gene has CDR1 SGHRS and CDR2 YFSETQ. Between the trimmed V and J ends, which lost 0 bases and 0 bases, there was a span of 9 bases. CDR3 length equals 15 residues. The CDR3 DNA reads as TGCGCCAGCAGCTTGGCGGACCGAGACCAAGAGACCCAGTACTTC. It specifies CASSLADRDQETQYF.

The CDR3 spells CAWSVGTRGPSGRLFF. The CDR3 DNA reads as TGTGCCTGGAGTGTCGGGACTCGGGGACCTTCAGGAAGGCTGTTTTTT. The genes are TRBV30 and TRBJ1-4; possibly TRBD1 for D (5 bases). Per the germline V gene, CDR1 is GTSNPN and CDR2 is SVGIG (reference sequence). The CDR3 consists of 16 residues. V lost 0 bases and J 14 bases, leaving 25 bases between the germline ends.

The chain carries TRBV19 and TRBJ1-5, with a tentative D call TRBD1 (5 bases). V was trimmed by 0 bases and J by 1 base, leaving 7 bases between them. The CDR3 totals 15 residues. CDR1 is LNHDA and CDR2 is SQIVND in the germline V gene (reference sequence). The CDR3 region is CASSIEGPSNQPQHF. CDR3 in DNA: TGTGCCAGTAGTATAGAGGGGCCGAGCAATCAGCCCCAGCATTTT.

The V gene is TRBV18, the J gene TRBJ2-1; 8 bases match TRBD2. CDR3 size: 17 residues. V was clipped by 1 base and J by 3 bases; unmatched bases: 8. Germline CDR1 KGHSH, CDR2 LQKENI. In DNA, the CDR3 is TGTGCCAGCTCACCACTCTTAGCGGGGAAATTCTACAATGAGCAGTTCTTC. Amino acids: CASSPLLAGKFYNEQFF.

This chain connects TRBV9 to TRBJ1-1, with a tentative D call TRBD1 (5 bases). Germline V gives CDR1 SGDLS, CDR2 YYNGEE. Trimming removed 5 bases at V and 1 base at J, with 12 bases between. The CDR3 totals 14 residues. The CDR3 spells CASSGFTGNTEAFF. CDR3 bases: TGTGCCAGCAGTGGTTTTACAGGGAACACTGAAGCTTTCTTT. The entire variable domain, with the rest obtained from reference TRBV9 and TRBJ1-1, is as follows: DSGVTQTPKHLITATGQRVTLRCSPRSGDLSVYWYQQSLDQGLQFLIQYYNGEERAKGNILERFSAQQFPDLHSELNLSSLELGDSALYFCASSGFTGNTEAFFGQGTRLTVV.

This chain joins TRBV5-6 and TRBJ1-4, with D possibly TRBD1 on 5 matching bases. The V end was cut by 0 bases, the J end by 8 bases, with 11 bases between. Germline V CDR1 and CDR2: SGHDT, YYEEEE. The CDR3 has 14 residues. DNA for the CDR3: TGTGCCAGCAGCTTGGCGGGGAGGGACGAAAAACTGTTTTTT. Protein sequence: CASSLAGRDEKLFF.

This clone was recorded a few times. The V gene is TRBV7-3, the J gene TRBJ1-6; D is possibly TRBD1 (5 bases). In germline, CDR1 is SGHTA, CDR2 FQGTGA. The CDR3 contains 14 residues. Trimming removed 0 bases at V and 9 bases at J, with 9 bases between. CDR3 in amino acids: CASSLTGVSSPLHF. CDR3 bases: TGTGCCAGCAGCTTAACAGGGGTCAGTTCACCCCTCCACTTT.

The sample holds a few counts of this clone. V usage is TRBV28 and J usage is TRBJ1-2, with 9 bases lining up with TRBD1. CDR1 MDHEN and CDR2 SYDVKM come from the germline V gene. The CDR3 extends over 12 amino acids. The ends lost 5 bases at V and 7 bases at J; junction bases unmatched: 2. Here the CDR3 DNA reads TGTGCCAGCAGTCTGACAGGGGGTGGCTACACCTTC. Protein product: CASSLTGGGYTF.

The chain uses TRBV6-4 and TRBJ1-1; 8 bases agree with TRBD1. The CDR3 covers 14 residues. Unmatched junction bases numbered 6, after V lost 5 bases and J lost 4 bases. Germline-derived CDR1 and CDR2 are MRHNA and SNTAGT. CDR3 nucleotides: TGTGCCAGCAGTAGAGGACAGGGAGGCACTGAAGCTTTCTTT. Translating gives CASSRGQGGTEAFF.

V gene TRBV30 combines with J gene TRBJ1-4; possibly TRBD1 for D (6 bases). This CDR3 spans 13 amino acids. CDR1 is GTSNPN, CDR2 SVGIG, per germline (reference sequence). The V gene lost 3 bases and the J gene lost 1 base, with 6 bases spanning the gap. This CDR3 reads CAWRQGTNEKLFF. The CDR3 DNA reads as TGTGCCTGGAGACAGGGAACTAATGAAAAACTGTTTTTT.